These 5 T cell receptor beta chains were all obtained from the same sample, sequenced in a study of T cell changes during pregnancy in multiple sclerosis. Clones were read by immunoSEQ multiplex PCR, and TCRdb kept only the in-frame ones, dropping some. In the table there are under 110,000 clones, 91% of which are singletons. Here the sequenced sample was peripheral blood, taken before pregnancy. The receptors derive from a female donor with multiple sclerosis, enrolled in a pregnancy study.

V is TRBV5-4 and J is TRBJ2-3; TRBD1 matches at 9 bases. J lost 2 bases, V lost 4 bases, and 8 bases had no gene match. The CDR3 has 16 residues. The germline V gene encodes CDR1 SGHNT and CDR2 YYREEE (reference sequence). CDR3 DNA sequence: TGTGCCAGCAGCCCGCTAACAGGGGGCTCCACAGATACGCAGTATTTT. Encoded protein: CASSPLTGGSTDTQYF.

This sequence joins TRBV5-6 and TRBJ2-3; tentative D call: TRBD2 (5 bases). The germline gives CDR1 SGHDT, CDR2 YYEEEE. The CDR3 has 16 residues. Trimming took off 5 bases at V and 2 bases at J, with 18 bases between the two ends. DNA for the CDR3: TGTGCCAGCAGATCAGTCAGATATCGGGACACAGATACGCAGTATTTT. It encodes CASRSVRYRDTDTQYF.

The V gene is TRBV5-6, the J gene TRBJ1-2, with TRBD1 identical over 9 bases. The CDR3 is made up of 16 amino acids. The V segment lost 3 bases and the J segment 8 bases; nucleotides outside the gene matches: 14. The germline V gene encodes CDR1 SGHDT and CDR2 YYEEEE. CDR3 sequence reads: CASSWSGTGIVSGYTF. The CDR3 DNA reads TGTGCCAGCAGCTGGTCCGGGACAGGGATCGTCTCCGGCTACACCTTC.

This clone came up once. The rearrangement uses TRBV29-1 and TRBJ2-7; 9 nucleotides align to TRBD1. CDR1 is SQVTM and CDR2 is ANQGSEA in the germline V gene. V trimming: 6 bases; J trimming: 4 bases; junction bases outside the gene matches: 10. The CDR3 is 14 amino acids. This chain's CDR3 is CSVFPGGQGYEQYF. In DNA, the CDR3 is TGCAGCGTCTTCCCAGGGGGACAGGGTTACGAGCAGTACTTC.

V and J are TRBV2 and TRBJ1-5; 7 bases line up with TRBD1. Germline V gene lookup returns CDR1 SNHLY and CDR2 FYNNEI. V trimming: 6 bases; J trimming: 5 bases; junction bases outside the gene matches: 7. The CDR3 runs to 14 residues. CDR3 DNA sequence: TGTGCCAGCAGCAACACAGGGGACGATCAGCCCCAGCATTTT. This sequence encodes CASSNTGDDQPQHF.